Given below is one T cell receptor beta chain in context. No antigen is known for it. V dropped 3 bases and J dropped 7; count of bases not matched to a gene: 4. Germline lookup yields CDR1 SGHTA and CDR2 FQGTGA. The CDR3 has 14 residues. The method was immunoSEQ multiplex PCR; TCRdb's version includes in-frame clones alone and lacks a portion of them. The table lists about 63,000 clones, around 80% of them singletons. The entry originates in a study of early stage breast cancer tumors. Overall study context: ER+/PR+/HER2- status applied to about 70% of the 16 invasive breast tumors. The ER+/PR+/HER2- tumors included 7 to 9 ductal and four lobular carcinomas.

Study-wide points: Enriched TCRB sequences shared across patients were mostly commonly generated sequences. Bulk DNA sequencing of unsorted cells missed chain pairing and markers.

The V gene is TRBV7-3, the J gene TRBJ2-2; 8 nucleotides align to TRBD1. Sequencing used blood. This sequence originates from a person aged 25 to 40 with breast cancer. The CDR3 sequence is CASSFQGAGGELFF. The CDR3 region has the DNA TGTGCCAGCAGCTTCCAGGGGGCAGGCGGGGAGCTGTTTTTT.